What follows are 23 T cell receptor beta chains derived from one specimen sequenced in a study of OX40 agonist ivuxolimab in advanced cancers. Data came from immunoSEQ multiplex PCR; TCRdb stores just in-frame clones and leaves some out. Of over 20,000 clones listed, around 84% were seen once; the top ten hold 20% to 25%. Sequences were derived from CD4+ or CD8+ T cells sorted from blood, sampled in a trial of the OX40 agonist ivuxolimab. The receptors shown here come from an adult with an advanced solid tumor such as melanoma, head and neck, liver or kidney cancer.

The chain uses TRBV9 and TRBJ1-2; 9 positions match TRBD1. This CDR3 spans 14 amino acids. Trimming at V came to 0 bases and at J to 5 bases, leaving 2 bases not matched to a gene. Germline loops: CDR1 SGDLS, CDR2 YYNGEE. The CDR3 bases are TGTGCCAGCAGCGTAGGGGACAGGGAGTATGGCTACACCTTC. As protein: CASSVGDREYGYTF.

This clone was detected only once. The chain couples TRBV6-7 to TRBJ2-5; D is ambiguous. TRBV6-7 is placed among ORFs of uncertain function. This CDR3 spans 13 amino acids. Trimming took 8 bases from V and 0 from J, leaving 10 bases between them. CDR3 sequence: CASSLEYQETQYF. As DNA, the CDR3 is TGTGCCAGCTCGCTGGAGTACCAAGAGACCCAGTACTTC.

This chain links TRBV27 with TRBJ2-2; 10 nucleotides agree with TRBD1. In germline, CDR1 is MNHEY, CDR2 SMNVEV (reference sequence). CDR3 size: 14 residues. The V segment lost 4 bases and the J segment 4 bases; nucleotides outside the gene matches: 0. CDR3: CASSWTGGTGELFF. CDR3 in DNA: TGTGCCAGCAGTTGGACAGGGGGCACCGGGGAGCTGTTTTTT.

The J gene is TRBJ2-7, the V gene TRBV27; TRBD1 matches 9 bases. The germline V gene has CDR1 MNHEY and CDR2 SMNVEV (reference sequence). This CDR3 has 14 amino acids. Trimming at V came to 6 bases and at J to 4 bases, leaving 7 bases not matched to a gene. CDR3 sequence reads: CASSPWDRVYEQYF. The CDR3 DNA reads TGTGCCAGCAGCCCTTGGGACAGGGTATACGAGCAGTACTTC.

This sequence joins TRBV29-1 and TRBJ2-7, with 7 bases matching TRBD1. Trimming removed 0 bases from V and 0 bases from J; junction bases left unmatched: 8. The V gene's germline CDR1 is SQVTM and CDR2 ANQGSEA. The CDR3 totals 16 residues. CDR3 coding DNA: TGCAGCGTTGAAGAGCTGGCACAGGGGCTCTCCTACGAGCAGTACTTC. It is translated as CSVEELAQGLSYEQYF.

The rearrangement joins TRBV27 to TRBJ2-7, with 8 bases fitting TRBD2. The ends lost 2 bases at V and 4 bases at J; junction bases unmatched: 13. In germline, CDR1 is MNHEY, CDR2 SMNVEV (reference sequence). CDR3 length: 17 amino acids. CDR3 nucleotides: TGTGCCAGCAGTTTAACGGGGGGACTAGTCCCACGGTACGAGCAGTACTTC. Translated, it gives CASSLTGGLVPRYEQYF.

The J gene is TRBJ2-5, the V gene TRBV5-5; D might be TRBD1 or TRBD2, each matching 5 bases. Looked up from germline, CDR1 is SGHKS and CDR2 is YYEKEE (reference sequence). The CDR3 runs to 17 residues. Trimming shortened V by 0 bases and J by 0 bases, and 15 bases separated the two germline ends. The CDR3 protein is CASSLGLLGEYQETQYF. DNA of the CDR3: TGTGCCAGCAGCTTGGGACTGCTGGGGGAGTACCAAGAGACCCAGTACTTC. The full variable domain, its missing parts supplied by reference TRBV5-5 and TRBJ2-5, is DAGVTQSPTHLIKTRGQQVTLRCSPISGHKSVSWYQQVLGQGPQFIFQYYEKEERGRGNFPDRFSARQFPNYSSELNVNALLLGDSALYLCASSLGLLGEYQETQYFGPGTRLLVL.

CDR3 in amino acids: CASSPADPLGPTPDTQYF. Here the CDR3 DNA reads TGTGCCAGCAGCCCAGCCGACCCTCTTGGACCTACCCCAGATACGCAGTATTTT. The chain has TRBV28 and TRBJ2-3; D not certain. CDR1 is MDHEN and CDR2 is SYDVKM in the germline V gene. The CDR3 length is 18 residues. V was pared by 6 bases and J by 4 bases, with 26 bases between.

The chain recombines TRBV30 with TRBJ1-1; no definite D call. CDR1 and CDR2 (germline): GTSNPN, SVGIG (reference sequence). The CDR3 has 12 residues. The V end was cut by 5 bases, the J end by 3 bases, with 10 bases between. CDR3 in amino acids: CAWRRPDTEAFF. In DNA form, the CDR3 reads TGTGCCTGGCGACGCCCGGACACTGAAGCTTTCTTT.

CDR3 DNA sequence: TGCGCCAGCAGGGAGGGGACATCGTCTTCCTACGAGCAGTACTTC. This gives the protein CASREGTSSSYEQYF. The rearrangement joins TRBV5-1 to TRBJ2-7, with D perhaps being TRBD1 or TRBD2 (6 bases each). Trimming removed 5 bases at V and 1 base at J, with 16 bases between. This CDR3 region has 15 residues. Germline V CDR1 and CDR2: SGHRS, YFSETQ.

The gene calls are TRBV30 and TRBJ2-1; 12 bases match TRBD2. The V and J ends lost 1 base and 4 bases, in that order; junction bases with no gene match: 2. Per germline, CDR1 GTSNPN and CDR2 SVGIG (reference sequence). The CDR3 loop spans 15 amino acids. Written as DNA, the CDR3 is TGTGCCTGGAGTGGACTAGCGGGGGATTACAATGAGCAGTTCTTC. Its protein product is CAWSGLAGDYNEQFF. The entire variable domain, with the rest obtained from reference TRBV30 and TRBJ2-1, is as follows: SQTIHQWPATLVQPVGSPLSLECTVEGTSNPNLYWYRQAAGRGLQLLFYSVGIGQISSEVPQNLSASRPQDRQFILSSKKLLLSDSGFYLCAWSGLAGDYNEQFFGPGTRLTVL.

V usage is TRBV7-9 and J usage is TRBJ2-5; no definite D call. From germline, CDR1 is SEHNR and CDR2 FQNEAQ (reference sequence). This CDR3 spans 13 amino acids. The ends were cut back, 1 base at V and 3 bases at J, with 6 bases in the middle. CDR3 residues: CASSLVIEETQYF. DNA of the CDR3: TGTGCCAGCAGCTTAGTAATAGAAGAGACCCAGTACTTC.

The chain has TRBV19 and TRBJ1-1; 8 bases are a match to TRBD1. The CDR3 loop spans 14 amino acids. Germline CDR1 is LNHDA and CDR2 is SQIVND (reference sequence). The V and J ends lost 5 bases and 5 bases, in that order; junction bases with no gene match: 7. CDR3: CASSPTGEITEAFF. Written as DNA, the CDR3 is TGTGCCAGTAGTCCGACAGGGGAGATAACTGAAGCTTTCTTT.

This chain links TRBV28 with TRBJ2-7, with TRBD2 identical over 11 bases. Trimming at V came to 6 bases and at J to 2 bases, leaving 9 bases not matched to a gene. The CDR3 is 16 amino acids. The V gene's germline CDR1 is MDHEN and CDR2 SYDVKM. CDR3 sequence: CASSWTGTSGTYEQYF. In DNA form, the CDR3 reads TGTGCCAGCAGCTGGACCGGGACTAGCGGTACCTACGAGCAGTACTTC.

The chain employs TRBV4-1 and TRBJ2-5; D could derive from TRBD1 or TRBD2 (5 bases each). Trimming pared 2 bases from V and 5 bases from J, leaving 15 bases between. Germline assignment: CDR1 MGHRA and CDR2 YSYEKL. The CDR3 runs 15 residues. CDR3 residues: CASSQFWGSGETQYF. CDR3 coding DNA: TGCGCCAGCAGCCAATTTTGGGGGAGTGGGGAGACCCAGTACTTC.

The V and J genes are TRBV15 and TRBJ1-2, with 10 positions matching TRBD1. Per the germline V gene, CDR1 is LNHNV and CDR2 is YYDKDF (reference sequence). Trimming removed 4 bases from V and 4 bases from J; junction bases left unmatched: 15. The CDR3 extends over 18 amino acids. The CDR3 DNA sequence: TGTGCCACCAGCATCGCGTGGGGACAGGGGAGATCAGGCTATGGCTACACCTTC. This translates into CATSIAWGQGRSGYGYTF.

The genes are TRBV5-6 and TRBJ2-7; D not resolved. Trimming pared 2 bases from V and 7 bases from J, leaving 16 bases between. The CDR3 spans 14 residues. Looked up from germline, CDR1 is SGHDT and CDR2 is YYEEEE. Here the CDR3 reads CASSFSGRIREQYF. The CDR3, as DNA: TGTGCCAGCAGCTTTTCCGGCAGGATTCGGGAGCAGTACTTC.

The chain combines TRBV10-3 with TRBJ1-1; 12 nucleotides agree with TRBD1. Trimming cost V 4 bases and J 3 bases; bases outside gene matches: 15. This CDR3 has 19 amino acids. Germline V gives CDR1 ENHRY, CDR2 SYGVKD. Here the CDR3 DNA reads TGTGCCATCAGTGCGAAGAGGTATTCCGGGACAGGGGGCTACACTGAAGCTTTCTTT. Translating gives CAISAKRYSGTGGYTEAFF.

The chain joins TRBV5-6 to TRBJ2-7; TRBD1 matches at 8 bases. The V and J ends lost 4 bases and 3 bases, in that order; junction bases with no gene match: 3. CDR3 length: 13 residues. Looked up from germline, CDR1 is SGHDT and CDR2 is YYEEEE. As DNA, the CDR3 is TGTGCCAGCAGCGACGGACAGGGCTACGAGCAGTACTTC. Translating it yields CASSDGQGYEQYF.

This chain joins TRBV7-9 and TRBJ1-5, with a weak D call TRBD1 (6 bases). V was pared by 3 bases and J by 2 bases, with 11 bases between. This CDR3 spans 15 amino acids. Per germline, CDR1 SEHNR and CDR2 FQNEAQ (reference sequence). The CDR3 nucleotides read TGTGCCAGCAGCTTTGGGGGCTTGGGCAATCAGCCCCAGCATTTT. It yields the protein CASSFGGLGNQPQHF.

The V gene is TRBV5-1, the J gene TRBJ1-1, with 7 positions matching TRBD1. Trimming at V came to 4 bases and at J to 3 bases, leaving 0 bases not matched to a gene. Germline CDR1 reads SGHRS; CDR2 reads YFSETQ. The CDR3 is 12 residues long. The CDR3 DNA sequence: TGCGCCAGCAGCGGACAGGACACTGAAGCTTTCTTT. It yields the protein CASSGQDTEAFF.

The rearrangement links TRBV28 to TRBJ2-7, with D possibly being TRBD1 or TRBD2 (5 bases each). Trimming pared 5 bases from V and 3 bases from J, leaving 11 bases between. This CDR3 region has 13 residues. Germline CDR1 reads MDHEN; CDR2 reads SYDVKM. The CDR3 DNA reads as TGTGCCAGCAGTCCCAGGGAGAGCTACGAGCAGTACTTC. Protein sequence: CASSPRESYEQYF.

The chain combines TRBV28 with TRBJ2-3, with D tentatively TRBD1 (5 bases). Germline V gene lookup returns CDR1 MDHEN and CDR2 SYDVKM. Trimming shortened V by 3 bases and J by 2 bases, and 15 bases separated the two germline ends. CDR3 length: 16 residues. The CDR3: CASSLEWGPATDTQYF. As DNA, the CDR3 is TGTGCCAGCAGTTTGGAGTGGGGCCCAGCCACAGATACGCAGTATTTT. The variable domain in full, with the rest retrieved from reference TRBV28 and TRBJ2-3, is DVKVTQSSRYLVKRTGEKVFLECVQDMDHENMFWYRQDPGLGLRLIYFSYDVKMKEKGDIPEGYSVSREKKERFSLILESASTNQTSMYLCASSLEWGPATDTQYFGPGTRLTVL.